Each of the 22 T cell receptor beta chains below was sequenced from the same sample in a study of cytomegalovirus exposure and HLA in healthy donors. Primers for the PCR totalled 60 Vbeta and 13 Jbeta. Sequencing was performed with immunoSEQ multiplex PCR; in TCRdb, only in-frame clones are kept and a portion is missing. This table has roughly 130,000 clones, roughly 78% appearing once. Sequenced material: PBMCs. These receptors originate from a man aged 25 to 40 in good health and CMV-seronegative.

V and J are TRBV7-2 and TRBJ2-7; TRBD2 aligns across 12 bases. Germline V gives CDR1 SGHTA, CDR2 FQGNSA. The ends lost 1 base at V and 3 bases at J; junction bases unmatched: 4. CDR3 size: 16 residues. The CDR3 nucleotides read TGTGCCAGCAGCTTAGAGGCTAGCGGGAGGGGCTACGAGCAGTACTTC. Its translation is CASSLEASGRGYEQYF.

The rearrangement joins TRBV18 to TRBJ2-3; 12 positions agree with TRBD2. Losses at the gene ends were 3 bases for V and 3 bases for J; bases not matched to a gene: 7. The CDR3 totals 17 residues. Germline lookup yields CDR1 KGHSH and CDR2 LQKENI. This chain's CDR3 is CASSPQRLAGVTDTQYF. The DNA for the CDR3 is TGTGCCAGCTCACCCCAGAGACTAGCGGGAGTGACAGATACGCAGTATTTT.

This rearrangement joins TRBV28 to TRBJ1-5; 8 bases agree with TRBD1. Germline CDR1 is MDHEN and CDR2 is SYDVKM. The trim removed 6 bases at V and 6 bases at J, leaving 19 bases unmatched. This CDR3 has 18 amino acids. The CDR3 bases are TGTGCCAGCAGGCAGAAGAGGCAGGACAGGGTGATACCTCAGCCCCAGCATTTT. Translating it yields CASRQKRQDRVIPQPQHF.

The chain is built from TRBV11-2 and TRBJ2-7; no definite D call. Germline V lookup: CDR1 SGHAT, CDR2 FQNNGV. CDR3 length equals 14 residues. V was trimmed by 1 base and J by 3 bases, leaving 10 bases between them. Here the CDR3 DNA reads TGTGCCAGCAGCTTAGTTTCAGGAATCTACGAGCAGTACTTC. It specifies CASSLVSGIYEQYF.

The chain is built from TRBV7-3 and TRBJ1-1, with 7 positions matching TRBD1. CDR3 size: 14 residues. V gave up 5 bases and J gave up 4 bases; unmatched junction bases: 7. Germline V lookup: CDR1 SGHTA, CDR2 FQGTGA. This chain's CDR3 is CASSETGLSTEAFF. The CDR3 bases are TGTGCCAGCAGCGAGACAGGGTTGAGCACTGAAGCTTTCTTT.

This CDR3 reads CASSSVLSGANVLTF. Here the CDR3 DNA reads TGTGCCAGTAGCTCCGTTCTCTCTGGGGCCAACGTCCTGACTTTC. The chain is built from TRBV19 and TRBJ2-6; no definite D call. CDR1 is LNHDA, CDR2 SQIVND, per germline (reference sequence). V lost 6 bases, J lost 0 bases, and 9 bases lay in between. The CDR3 loop spans 15 amino acids. Based on the CDR3 plus reference TRBV19 and TRBJ2-6, the full variable domain is DGGITQSPKYLFRKEGQNVTLSCEQNLNHDAMYWYRQDPGQGLRLIYYSQIVNDFQKGDIAEGYSVSREKKESFPLTVTSAQKNPTAFYLCASSSVLSGANVLTFGAGSRLTVL.

This clone occurred a few times. The chain recombines TRBV29-1 with TRBJ1-1, with 8 nucleotides matching TRBD1. Trimming at V came to 5 bases and at J to 10 bases, leaving 3 bases not matched to a gene. Germline CDR1 is SQVTM and CDR2 is ANQGSEA. This CDR3 is 10 amino acids long. The CDR3 DNA reads as TGCAGCGTTACAGGGGGGGGAGCTTTCTTT. Its protein is CSVTGGGAFF.

The V call is TRBV18, the J call TRBJ1-4; D is ambiguous. The V and J ends lost 4 bases and 2 bases respectively, with 17 bases between them. The germline gives CDR1 KGHSH, CDR2 LQKENI. CDR3 length: 17 residues. CDR3 bases: TGTGCCAGCTCACTCTTTAATCTCGGCGGGACTAATGAAAAACTGTTTTTT. This codes for CASSLFNLGGTNEKLFF.

Here the CDR3 reads CASSPGGRGIQQYF. CDR3 bases: TGTGCCAGTAGTCCCGGGGGGCGCGGGATACAGCAGTACTTC. The chain employs TRBV19 and TRBJ2-7; D is possibly TRBD2 (7 bases). The CDR3 runs to 14 residues. The ends were cut back, 5 bases at V and 8 bases at J, with 19 bases in the middle. Germline V gives CDR1 LNHDA, CDR2 SQIVND (reference sequence). Full variable domain (missing parts from reference TRBV19 and TRBJ2-7): DGGITQSPKYLFRKEGQNVTLSCEQNLNHDAMYWYRQDPGQGLRLIYYSQIVNDFQKGDIAEGYSVSREKKESFPLTVTSAQKNPTAFYLCASSPGGRGIQQYFGPGTRLTVT.

This clone has just one count. The rearrangement joins TRBV9 to TRBJ2-5, with D possibly TRBD2 on 6 matching bases. In germline, CDR1 is SGDLS, CDR2 YYNGEE. This CDR3 has 14 residues. Trimming left V 3 bases short and J 5 bases short, with 14 bases between. The DNA of the CDR3 is TGTGCCAGCAGCGGTACTCGTGGAGGGGAGACCCAGTACTTC. Translating it yields CASSGTRGGETQYF.

This clone was counted a single time. This rearrangement joins TRBV11-2 to TRBJ2-1; TRBD2 matches 15 bases. CDR1 and CDR2 from the germline V gene are SGHAT and FQNNGV. The V segment lost 3 bases and the J segment 6 bases; nucleotides outside the gene matches: 0. This CDR3 has 15 residues. CDR3 in amino acids: CASSLGLAGGNEQFF. Here the CDR3 DNA reads TGTGCCAGCAGCTTGGGACTAGCGGGAGGCAATGAGCAGTTCTTC.

The chain recombines TRBV6-1 with TRBJ2-3; tentative D call: TRBD2 (7 bases). Germline V gene lookup returns CDR1 MNHNS and CDR2 SASEGT. V lost 7 bases to trimming and J lost 3 bases, with 11 bases between them. The CDR3 has 13 amino acids. The CDR3 region has the DNA TGTGCCAGCAACAGGGAGGGGACAGATACGCAGTATTTT. It is translated as CASNREGTDTQYF.

The genes are TRBV9 and TRBJ2-5; TRBD1 aligns across 10 bases. The tail of the sequence fits TRBJ2-7 better, so the J call may be wrong. Germline V gene lookup returns CDR1 SGDLS and CDR2 YYNGEE. The CDR3 runs 15 residues. The CDR3 sequence: CASSTSDRGLYEQYF. CDR3 bases: TGTGCCAGCAGCACAAGCGACAGGGGGCTCTACGAGCAGTACTTC.

This chain uses TRBV5-5 with TRBJ1-2; D not resolved. The V gene lost 0 bases and the J gene lost 1 base, with 13 bases spanning the gap. Germline assignment: CDR1 SGHKS and CDR2 YYEKEE (reference sequence). The CDR3 consists of 16 residues. CDR3 DNA: TGTGCCAGCAGCTTGGCCAATCAGGAGGTTAACTATGGCTACACCTTC. Amino acids: CASSLANQEVNYGYTF.

V gene TRBV20-1 combines with J gene TRBJ2-2; D not resolved. Between the trimmed V and J ends, which lost 3 bases and 8 bases, there was a span of 7 bases. CDR3 length: 11 residues. Germline V gives CDR1 DFQATT, CDR2 SNEGSKA (reference sequence). CDR3 coding DNA: TGCAGTGCTAGGACGGAGGGGGAGCTGTTTTTT. As protein: CSARTEGELFF.

The genes are TRBV18 and TRBJ2-7, with D perhaps matching TRBD2 (7 bases). CDR3 length equals 16 residues. CDR1 is KGHSH, CDR2 LQKENI, per germline. Trimming took 3 bases from V and 7 from J, leaving 22 bases between them. CDR3 sequence: CASSPQGGGTGREQYF. CDR3 in DNA: TGTGCCAGCTCACCCCAGGGAGGGGGGACTGGGAGAGAGCAGTACTTC.

The CDR3, as DNA: TGCGCCAGCAGTCAATCCGACGGAAACGCAGGGGAAGGCAACGAGCAGTACTTC. Its translation: CASSQSDGNAGEGNEQYF. The rearrangement links TRBV23-1 to TRBJ2-7, with a weak D call TRBD1 (6 bases). TRBV23-1 is filed as an ORF, its function uncertain. CDR3 size: 18 residues. Between the trimmed V and J ends, which lost 0 bases and 5 bases, there was a span of 23 bases.

J is TRBJ2-7 and V is TRBV4-3; the match to TRBD2 covers 11 bases. CDR1 LGHNA and CDR2 YSLEER come from the germline V gene. This CDR3 spans 16 amino acids. Unmatched junction bases numbered 3, after V lost 2 bases and J lost 0 bases. The CDR3 DNA reads TGCGCCAGCAGCCAAACCGGGACTAGCGGCTCCTACGAGCAGTACTTC. Translating it yields CASSQTGTSGSYEQYF.

V and J are TRBV28 and TRBJ1-5; the D gene is possibly TRBD1 (5 bases). V was shortened by 10 bases and J by 0 bases, with 16 bases between the two germline ends. The length of the CDR3 is 15 residues. In germline, CDR1 is MDHEN, CDR2 SYDVKM. The CDR3 DNA reads TGTGCCACCGAAACAATACAGGATAGCAATCAGCCCCAGCATTTT. This sequence encodes CATETIQDSNQPQHF.

The chain combines TRBV9 with TRBJ2-3; 7 bases fit TRBD2. In germline, CDR1 is SGDLS, CDR2 YYNGEE. V gave up 3 bases and J gave up 2 bases; unmatched junction bases: 6. There are 15 residues in the CDR3. The CDR3 spells CASSESGTPTDTQYF. The CDR3 DNA is TGTGCCAGCAGCGAGAGCGGGACTCCCACAGATACGCAGTATTTT.

Points on this clone: Relative to the germline gene, one junction end is altered; a read error may explain this. The chain combines TRBV28 with TRBJ1-2; TRBD1 might be the D (6 bases). Germline-derived CDR1 and CDR2 are MDHEN and SYDVKM. The CDR3 has 14 amino acids. DNA of the CDR3: TGTGCCAGCAGTTTCGCGGGGGCGGACTATGGCTACCCCTTC. It specifies CASSFAGADYGYPF.

J is TRBJ2-2 and V is TRBV5-6; D ambiguous. The CDR3 extends over 15 amino acids. The germline V gene has CDR1 SGHDT and CDR2 YYEEEE. Trimming removed 0 bases at V and 6 bases at J, with 12 bases between. CDR3 in amino acids: CASSLVAVDAGELFF. CDR3 in DNA: TGTGCCAGCAGCTTGGTCGCGGTCGACGCCGGGGAGCTGTTTTTT.